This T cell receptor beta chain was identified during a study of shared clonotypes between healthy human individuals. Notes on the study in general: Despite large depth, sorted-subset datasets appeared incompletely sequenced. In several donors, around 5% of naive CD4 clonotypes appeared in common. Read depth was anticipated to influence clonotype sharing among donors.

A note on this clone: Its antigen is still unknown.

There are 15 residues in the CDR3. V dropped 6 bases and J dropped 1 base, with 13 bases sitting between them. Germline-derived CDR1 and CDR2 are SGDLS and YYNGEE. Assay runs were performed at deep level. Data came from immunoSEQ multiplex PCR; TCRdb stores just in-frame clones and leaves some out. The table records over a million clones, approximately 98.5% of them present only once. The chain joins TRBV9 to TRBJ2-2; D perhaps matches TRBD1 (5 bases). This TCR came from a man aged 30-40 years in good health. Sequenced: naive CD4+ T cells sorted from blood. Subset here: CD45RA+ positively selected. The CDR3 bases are TGTGCCAGCAATAGGGGCCGAGGGAACACCGGGGAGCTGTTTTTT. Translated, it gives CASNRGRGNTGELFF.